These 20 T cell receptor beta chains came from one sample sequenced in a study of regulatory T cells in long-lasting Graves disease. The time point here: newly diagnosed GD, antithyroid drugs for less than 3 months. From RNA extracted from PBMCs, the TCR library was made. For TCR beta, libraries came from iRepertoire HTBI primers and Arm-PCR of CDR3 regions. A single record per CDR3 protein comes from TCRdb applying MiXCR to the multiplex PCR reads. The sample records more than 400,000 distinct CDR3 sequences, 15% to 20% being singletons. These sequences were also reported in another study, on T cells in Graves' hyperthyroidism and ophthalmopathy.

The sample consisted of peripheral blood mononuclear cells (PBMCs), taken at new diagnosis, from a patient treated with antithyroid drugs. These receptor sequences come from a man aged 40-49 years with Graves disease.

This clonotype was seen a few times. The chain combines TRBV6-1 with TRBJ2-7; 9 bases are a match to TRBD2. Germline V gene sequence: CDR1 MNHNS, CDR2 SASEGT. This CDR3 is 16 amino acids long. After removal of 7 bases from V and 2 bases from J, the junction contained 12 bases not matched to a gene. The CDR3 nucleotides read TGTGCCAGCAAACAATCGCCTAGCGGGGAGACCTACGAGCAGTACTTC. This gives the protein CASKQSPSGETYEQYF.

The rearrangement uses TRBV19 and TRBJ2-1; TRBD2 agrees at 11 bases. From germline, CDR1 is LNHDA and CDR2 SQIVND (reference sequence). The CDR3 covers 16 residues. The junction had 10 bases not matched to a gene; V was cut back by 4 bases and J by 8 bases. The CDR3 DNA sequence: TGTGCCAGTAGTAGTTTGGGGACTAGCGGTAGGGATGAGCAGTTCTTC. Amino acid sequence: CASSSLGTSGRDEQFF.

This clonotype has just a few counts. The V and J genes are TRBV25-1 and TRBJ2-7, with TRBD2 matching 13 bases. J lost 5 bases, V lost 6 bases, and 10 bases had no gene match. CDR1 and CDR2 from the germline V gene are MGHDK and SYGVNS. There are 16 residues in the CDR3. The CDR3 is CASRPGLAGEVDEQYF. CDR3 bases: TGTGCCAGCAGACCAGGACTAGCGGGAGAGGTTGACGAGCAGTACTTC.

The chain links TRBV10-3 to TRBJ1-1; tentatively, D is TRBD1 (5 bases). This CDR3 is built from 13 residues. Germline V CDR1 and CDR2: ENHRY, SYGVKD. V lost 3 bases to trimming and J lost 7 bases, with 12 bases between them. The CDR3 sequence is CAISDRDGNEAFF. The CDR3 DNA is TGTGCCATCAGTGACCGGGACGGTAATGAAGCTTTCTTT.

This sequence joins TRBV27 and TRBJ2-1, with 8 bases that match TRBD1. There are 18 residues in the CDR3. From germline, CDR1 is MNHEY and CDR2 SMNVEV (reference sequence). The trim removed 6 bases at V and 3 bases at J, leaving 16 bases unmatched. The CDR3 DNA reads TGTGCCAGCAGCCCCTTTTCCTCGACAGGGGTAGTCTACAATGAGCAGTTCTTC. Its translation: CASSPFSSTGVVYNEQFF.

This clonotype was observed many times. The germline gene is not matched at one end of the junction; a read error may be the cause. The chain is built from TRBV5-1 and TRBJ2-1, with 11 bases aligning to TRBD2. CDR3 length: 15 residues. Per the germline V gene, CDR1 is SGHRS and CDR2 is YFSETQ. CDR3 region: CASSLAGGPHNEQFF. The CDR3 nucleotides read TGTGCCAGCAGTTTAGCGGGAGGGCCCCACAATGAGCAGTTCTTC.

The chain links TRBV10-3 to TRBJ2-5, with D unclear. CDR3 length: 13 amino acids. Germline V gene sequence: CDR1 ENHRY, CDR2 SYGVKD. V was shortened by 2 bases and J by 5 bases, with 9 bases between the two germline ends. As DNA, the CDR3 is TGTGCCATCAGTGAGCCTAGTCTTGAGACCCAGTACTTC. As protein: CAISEPSLETQYF.

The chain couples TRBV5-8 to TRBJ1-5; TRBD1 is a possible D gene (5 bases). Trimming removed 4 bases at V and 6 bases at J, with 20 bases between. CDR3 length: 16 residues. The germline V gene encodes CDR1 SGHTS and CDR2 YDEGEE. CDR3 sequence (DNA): TGTGCCAGCAGCCCCCCTGGTTTGGGGGTGCCTCAGCCCCAGCATTTT. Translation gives CASSPPGLGVPQPQHF. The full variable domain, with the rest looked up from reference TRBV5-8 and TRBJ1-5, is EAGVTQSPTHLIKTRGQQATLRCSPISGHTSVYWYQQALGLGLQFLLWYDEGEERNRGNFPPRFSGRQFPNYSSELNVNALELEDSALYLCASSPPGLGVPQPQHFGDGTRLSIL.

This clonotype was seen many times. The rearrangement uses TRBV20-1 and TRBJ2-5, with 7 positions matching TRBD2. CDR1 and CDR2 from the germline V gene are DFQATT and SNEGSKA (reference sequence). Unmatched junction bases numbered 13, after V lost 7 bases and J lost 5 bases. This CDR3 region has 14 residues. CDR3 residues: CSVTRGVMVETQYF. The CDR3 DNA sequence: TGCAGTGTCACACGGGGGGTTATGGTTGAGACCCAGTACTTC.

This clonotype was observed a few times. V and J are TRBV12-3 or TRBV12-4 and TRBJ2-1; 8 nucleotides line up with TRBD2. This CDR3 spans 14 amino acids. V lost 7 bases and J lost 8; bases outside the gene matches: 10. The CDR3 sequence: CASTSSGSGHEQFF. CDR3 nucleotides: TGTGCCAGCACCTCTAGCGGGTCTGGTCATGAGCAGTTCTTC.

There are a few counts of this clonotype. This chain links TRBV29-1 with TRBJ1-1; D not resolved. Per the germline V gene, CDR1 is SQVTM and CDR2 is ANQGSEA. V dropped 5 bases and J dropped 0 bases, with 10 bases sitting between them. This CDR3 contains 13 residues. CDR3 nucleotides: TGCAGCGTTCAGCCCCGGATGAACACTGAAGCTTTCTTT. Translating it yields CSVQPRMNTEAFF.

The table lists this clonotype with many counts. As DNA, the CDR3 is TGTGCCAGCAGTCCCGACAGGGGCGACGAGCAGTACTTC. Translated, it gives CASSPDRGDEQYF. The chain links TRBV6-1 to TRBJ2-7; 8 nucleotides line up with TRBD1. The germline CDR1 and CDR2 sequences are MNHNS and SASEGT. This CDR3 is 13 amino acids long. J lost 5 bases, V lost 5 bases, and 5 bases had no gene match.

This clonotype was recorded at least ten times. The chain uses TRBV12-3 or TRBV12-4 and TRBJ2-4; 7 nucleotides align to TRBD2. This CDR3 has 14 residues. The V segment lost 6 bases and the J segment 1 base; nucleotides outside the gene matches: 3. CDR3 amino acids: CASRSGRAKNIQYF. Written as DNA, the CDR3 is TGTGCCAGCAGGTCCGGGAGGGCCAAAAACATTCAGTACTTC.

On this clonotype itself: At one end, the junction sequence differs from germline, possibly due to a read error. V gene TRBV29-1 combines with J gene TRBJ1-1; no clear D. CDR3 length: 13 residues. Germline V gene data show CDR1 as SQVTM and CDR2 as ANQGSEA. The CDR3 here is CSAFPGRNTEAFF. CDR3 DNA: TGCAGCGCCTTTCCAGGAAGGAACACTGAGGCTTTCTTT.

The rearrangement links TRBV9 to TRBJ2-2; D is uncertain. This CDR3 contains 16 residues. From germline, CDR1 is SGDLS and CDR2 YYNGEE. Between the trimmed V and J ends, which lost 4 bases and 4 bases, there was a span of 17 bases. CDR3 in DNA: TGTGCCAGCAGCTCCGTTTTGGGCCAGAGCACCGGGGAGCTGTTTTTT. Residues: CASSSVLGQSTGELFF. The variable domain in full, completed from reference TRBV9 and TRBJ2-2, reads DSGVTQTPKHLITATGQRVTLRCSPRSGDLSVYWYQQSLDQGLQFLIQYYNGEERAKGNILERFSAQQFPDLHSELNLSSLELGDSALYFCASSSVLGQSTGELFFGEGSRLTVL.

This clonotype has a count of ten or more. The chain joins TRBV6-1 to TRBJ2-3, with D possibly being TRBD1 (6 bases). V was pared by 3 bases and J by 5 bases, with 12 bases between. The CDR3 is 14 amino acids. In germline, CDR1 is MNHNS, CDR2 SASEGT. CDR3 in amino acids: CASSDGQTRDTQYF. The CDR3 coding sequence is TGTGCCAGCAGTGACGGACAGACGAGAGATACGCAGTATTTT.

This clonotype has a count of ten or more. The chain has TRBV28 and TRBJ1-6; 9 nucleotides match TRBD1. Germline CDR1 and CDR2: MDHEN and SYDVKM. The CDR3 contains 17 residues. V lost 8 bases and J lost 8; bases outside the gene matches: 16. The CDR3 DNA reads TGTGCCAGCCGAACCCCGGACAGGGGCAATGGGTATTCACCCCTCCACTTT. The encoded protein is CASRTPDRGNGYSPLHF.

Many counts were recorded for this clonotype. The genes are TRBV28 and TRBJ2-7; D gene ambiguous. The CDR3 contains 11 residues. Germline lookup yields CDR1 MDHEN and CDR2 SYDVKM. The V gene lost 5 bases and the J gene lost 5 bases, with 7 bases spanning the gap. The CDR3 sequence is CASSTFHEQYF. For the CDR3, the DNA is TGTGCCAGCAGTACATTCCACGAGCAGTACTTC. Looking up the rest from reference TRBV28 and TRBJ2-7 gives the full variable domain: DVKVTQSSRYLVKRTGEKVFLECVQDMDHENMFWYRQDPGLGLRLIYFSYDVKMKEKGDIPEGYSVSREKKERFSLILESASTNQTSMYLCASSTFHEQYFGPGTRLTVT.

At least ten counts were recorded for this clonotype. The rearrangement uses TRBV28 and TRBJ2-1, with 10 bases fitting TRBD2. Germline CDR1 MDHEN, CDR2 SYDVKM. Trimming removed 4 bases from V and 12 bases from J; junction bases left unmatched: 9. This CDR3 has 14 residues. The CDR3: CASSSASGSTGQFF. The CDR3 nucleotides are TGTGCCAGCAGTTCCGCTAGCGGGAGTACAGGGCAGTTCTTC.

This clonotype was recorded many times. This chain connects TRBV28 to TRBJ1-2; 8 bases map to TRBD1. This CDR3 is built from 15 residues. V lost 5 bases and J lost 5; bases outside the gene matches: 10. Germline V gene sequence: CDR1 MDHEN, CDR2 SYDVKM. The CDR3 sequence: CASSPRTGRLYGYTF. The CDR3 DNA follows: TGTGCCAGCAGTCCTCGGACAGGGCGCCTATATGGCTACACCTTC.